The TCR beta chain under discussion was sequenced for a study of PD-1 blockade in classical Hodgkin lymphoma. Findings and caveats of the study: Newly diagnosed patients had baseline TCR diversity that was reportedly lower than that of healthy donors. TCR diversity in CD4+, not CD8+, cells rose significantly by C4D1. Repertoires differed for reasons still undefined, possibly disease activity or prior therapy.

As concerns this clone: The antigen is undetermined.

The CDR3 is 18 residues long. Patients all relapsed after autologous stem cell transplantation, and there was variation in brentuximab vedotin exposure. TCRdb's copy holds only in-frame clones and misses some; the assay was immunoSEQ multiplex PCR. The sample carries some 46,000 clones, around 80% recorded once. This sequence joins TRBV21-1 and TRBJ2-6. TRBV21-1 is reported as a pseudogene. The starting material was peripheral blood mononuclear cells (PBMCs), obtained before the second cycle of nivolumab. The clonotype originates from a human donor with classical Hodgkin lymphoma. Here the CDR3 DNA reads TGTGCCAGCAGCAAGGCCCTCCGGCCCCACTCTGGGGCCAACGTCCTGACTTTC. Translation gives CASSKALRPHSGANVLTF.